One and the same sample provided the 9 T cell receptor beta chains below, sequenced in a study of shared clonotypes between healthy human individuals. Clones were sequenced by immunoSEQ multiplex PCR, and TCRdb holds only the in-frame ones, with some missing. The data contain some 630,000 clones, 60% to 80% of them seen just once; the ten biggest clones take up around 2%. Sequencing was done on a sample of memory CD4+ T cells sorted from blood. The sample's subset: CD45RA-negative fraction. The receptors stem from a woman aged 25 to 39 in good health.

The J gene is TRBJ2-7, the V gene TRBV2; D unclear. The CDR3 is made up of 13 amino acids. Germline CDR1 and CDR2: SNHLY and FYNNEI. The V and J ends lost 5 bases and 4 bases respectively, with 12 bases between them. Here the CDR3 DNA reads TGTGCCAGCAGTTACTCGGCACGGTACGAGCAGTACTTC. Its protein product is CASSYSARYEQYF.

This clone has more than one count but fewer than ten. The V gene is TRBV28, the J gene TRBJ2-7; the match to TRBD2 covers 10 bases. Per the germline V gene, CDR1 is MDHEN and CDR2 is SYDVKM. The J segment lost 7 bases and the V segment lost 8 bases, leaving 11 bases of the junction unmatched. The CDR3 is 14 residues long. The CDR3 reads CASRDLAGAREQYF. The CDR3 DNA reads TGTGCCAGCCGAGACCTAGCGGGAGCTCGGGAGCAGTACTTC.

Only one count was recorded for this clone. The chain combines TRBV7-9 with TRBJ2-1; D ambiguous. This CDR3 spans 15 amino acids. V lost 4 bases and J 0 bases, leaving 10 bases between the germline ends. CDR1 is SEHNR, CDR2 FQNEAQ, per germline (reference sequence). The CDR3 protein is CASSSSSLSYNEQFF. The CDR3 DNA is TGTGCCAGCAGCTCCTCTTCCCTCTCCTACAATGAGCAGTTCTTC.

The J gene is TRBJ2-3, the V gene TRBV10-3; D not certain. V lost 4 bases, J lost 2 bases, and 4 bases lay in between. The CDR3 consists of 12 residues. Germline V gene data show CDR1 as ENHRY and CDR2 as SYGVKD. The CDR3 is CAISGTTDTQYF. The DNA of the CDR3 is TGTGCCATCAGTGGGACCACAGATACGCAGTATTTT.

The V and J genes are TRBV11-3 and TRBJ2-1; TRBD2 might be the D (5 bases). Between the trimmed V and J ends, which lost 3 bases and 7 bases, there was a span of 7 bases. The germline V gene encodes CDR1 SGHNT and CDR2 YENEEA. The CDR3 is made up of 12 amino acids. The CDR3 reads CASSFGENEQFF. CDR3 sequence (DNA): TGTGCCAGCAGCTTCGGGGAAAATGAGCAGTTCTTC.

This chain joins TRBV19 and TRBJ2-3; 11 bases are shared with TRBD2. V lost 4 bases to trimming and J lost 5 bases; unmatched junction nucleotides: 8. This CDR3 is built from 16 residues. Germline CDR1 is LNHDA and CDR2 is SQIVND (reference sequence). The CDR3 reads CASSTMTSGIVDTQYF. The DNA for the CDR3 is TGTGCCAGTAGTACAATGACTAGCGGGATTGTAGATACGCAGTATTTT.

The V call is TRBV4-1, the J call TRBJ2-7; D is possibly TRBD1 (6 bases). V lost 4 bases and J lost 0, with 19 bases in between. The CDR3 extends over 17 amino acids. Germline CDR1 MGHRA, CDR2 YSYEKL. For the CDR3, the DNA is TGCGCCAGCAGCCCTGGGTCTCGGACAGTGAGCTCCTACGAGCAGTACTTC. Residues: CASSPGSRTVSSYEQYF.

This clone came up a few times. This chain links TRBV10-2 with TRBJ2-3; 10 positions match TRBD2. V shed 3 bases and J 1 base; nucleotides not matched to a gene: 4. This CDR3 comprises 16 residues. The germline V gene encodes CDR1 WSHSY and CDR2 SAAADI. The CDR3 coding sequence is TGCGCCAGCAGTGAAGGCCTAGCGGGAGGCACAGATACGCAGTATTTT. Amino acids: CASSEGLAGGTDTQYF.

The chain carries TRBV7-2 and TRBJ1-2, with D perhaps TRBD1 (5 bases). V was clipped by 7 bases and J by 7 bases, with 25 bases between them. This CDR3 spans 16 amino acids. The V gene's germline CDR1 is SGHTA and CDR2 FQGNSA. The CDR3 is CASTTTVLSGRLGYTF. CDR3 in DNA: TGTGCCAGCACCACCACAGTGCTGTCAGGGCGTCTTGGCTACACCTTC.